This T cell receptor beta chain originates from a study of CD8+ T cells in alopecia areata. General observations from the study: Under tofacitinib, numerous expanded lesional clonotypes remained detectable in scalp and blood. For patients receiving tofacitinib, scalp clonality and expanded CD8+ clones among the top 100 significantly decreased. Alopecia totalis/universalis scalp especially showed more expanded CD8+ clones than normal scalp.

RNA was extracted and reverse transcribed into cDNA as the sequencing template. Assay used: immunoSEQ multiplex PCR; TCRdb lists only in-frame clones, some missing. The sample lists around 290,000 clones, more than 45% occurring once. V shed 0 bases and J shed 7 bases, with 13 bases lying between them. The germline V gene has CDR1 SGDLS and CDR2 YYNGEE. The CDR3 has 14 amino acids. Concerning this clone: The antigen is unknown.

Stated treatment: oral pan-JAK inhibitor, 5-10 mg twice daily. The TCR originated in a human donor with alopecia areata. This sample comprised CD4+ T cells sorted from blood, obtained at week 24, from a patient treated with tofacitinib. The chain joins TRBV9 to TRBJ2-5, with D possibly being TRBD2 (6 bases). In nucleotides, the CDR3 is TGTGCCAGCAGCGTAGACGGGGGTTCGACGACCCAGTACTTC. It yields the protein CASSVDGGSTTQYF.